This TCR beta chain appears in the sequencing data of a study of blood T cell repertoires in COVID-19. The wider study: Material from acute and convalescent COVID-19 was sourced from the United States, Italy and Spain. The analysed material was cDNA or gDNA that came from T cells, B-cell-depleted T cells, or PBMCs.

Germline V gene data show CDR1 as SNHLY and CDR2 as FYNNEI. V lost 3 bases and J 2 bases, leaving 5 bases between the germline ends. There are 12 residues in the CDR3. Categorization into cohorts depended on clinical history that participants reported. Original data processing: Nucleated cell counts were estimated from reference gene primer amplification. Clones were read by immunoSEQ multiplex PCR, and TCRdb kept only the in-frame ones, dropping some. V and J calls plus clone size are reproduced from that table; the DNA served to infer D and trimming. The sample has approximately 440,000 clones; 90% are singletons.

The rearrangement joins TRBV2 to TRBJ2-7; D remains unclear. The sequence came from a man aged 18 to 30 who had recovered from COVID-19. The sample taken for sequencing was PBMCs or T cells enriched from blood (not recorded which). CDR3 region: CASSDTAYEQYF. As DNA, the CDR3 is TGTGCCAGCAGTGACACGGCCTACGAGCAGTACTTC.